This T cell receptor beta chain was retrieved from a study of cytomegalovirus exposure and HLA in healthy donors. 60 Vbeta and 13 Jbeta primers were used in PCR. Assay used: immunoSEQ multiplex PCR; TCRdb lists only in-frame clones, some missing. Among 120,000 or so clones listed, nearly 80% were seen once. Broader study findings: Another analysis was done later, and it associated more than 15,000 TCR beta sequences with HLA alleles at 0.05 false discovery rate.

Note on this clone: No antigen is known for it.

V lost 2 bases, J lost 3 bases, and 6 bases stayed unmatched. The germline CDR1 and CDR2 sequences are MNHEY and SVGAGI. The CDR3 is made up of 16 amino acids. This TCR came from a woman aged 40 to 49 in good health and CMV-seronegative. The sequenced sample consisted of PBMCs. The rearrangement joins TRBV6-5 to TRBJ2-3; 9 nucleotides line up with TRBD1. CDR3 loop: CASSYRRDRGTDTQYF. The CDR3 nucleotides read TGTGCCAGCAGTTACCGGCGAGACAGGGGGACAGATACGCAGTATTTT.